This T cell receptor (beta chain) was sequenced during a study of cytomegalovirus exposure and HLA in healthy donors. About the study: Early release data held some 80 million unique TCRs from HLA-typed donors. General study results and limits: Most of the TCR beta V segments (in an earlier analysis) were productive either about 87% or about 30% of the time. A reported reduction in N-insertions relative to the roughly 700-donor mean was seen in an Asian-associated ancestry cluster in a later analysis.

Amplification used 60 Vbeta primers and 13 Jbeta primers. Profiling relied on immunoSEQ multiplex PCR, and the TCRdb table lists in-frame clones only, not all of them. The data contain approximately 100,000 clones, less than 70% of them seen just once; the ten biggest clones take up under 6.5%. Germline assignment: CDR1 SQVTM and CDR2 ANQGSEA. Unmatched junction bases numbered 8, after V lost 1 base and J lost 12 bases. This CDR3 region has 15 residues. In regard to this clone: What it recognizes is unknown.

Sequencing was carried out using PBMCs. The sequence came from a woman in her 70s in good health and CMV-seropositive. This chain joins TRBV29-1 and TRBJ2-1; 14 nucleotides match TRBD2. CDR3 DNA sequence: TGCAGCGTTGAAGGGGGACTAGCGGGGGCCATCTGGCAGTTCTTC. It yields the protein CSVEGGLAGAIWQFF.